This T cell receptor beta chain was captured in a study of CD4 T cells in relation to SARS-CoV-2 and coronaviruses (dated by TCRdb to the early 2020s). Some background on the complete study: In the ViraFEST assay, PBMCs were grown with antigen for approximately ten days, and TCR beta CDR3s were then sequenced to identify antigen-specific clonal expansions. An HIV-1 Nef peptide pool or a no-peptide culture served as the negative reference condition. Patient-derived lymphoblastoid cell lines were used to map the HLA restriction of shared crossreactive spike epitopes. At the level of individual TCR clonotypes, the study measured memory CD4+ T cell crossreactivity between SARS-CoV-2 spike protein and common cold coronavirus spike proteins. Samples from a few pre-COVID donors and the naive versus memory experiments were sequenced with the Adaptive Biotechnologies TCR-sequencing kit; other data were Illumina-based. A different TCR-beta assay, based on Illumina, was used to sequence expansion assays from other donors in the study. Paper-wide results and their limitations: Compared with monoreactive clones, crossreactive clones had significantly weaker SARS-CoV-2-driven expansion, a result consistent with antigenic imprinting. Small numbers of patients and of tested TCRs limited the study. Crossreactivity analysis centred on spike protein, so crossreactivity against other viral proteins was not assessed. Memory CD4+ clonotypes crossrecognizing SARS-CoV-2 and at least one common cold coronavirus spike were found in 60% to 75% of donors. No donor contributed both pre-pandemic and post-infection samples, which limited tracing the source of pre-existing responses.

CD4+ T cells from unexposed donors were collected before the COVID-19 pandemic (2011-2018). The EasySep CD4+ T cell isolation kit was used to isolate CD4+ T cells once the cultures had run for roughly 10 days. As cell number allowed, CD4+ T cells from unexposed donors were tested for reactivity to SARS-CoV-2 S and N and to four common cold coronavirus spike pools. Each well received under 2.5 million PBMCs, cultured in IMDM supplemented with approximately 4.5% human AB serum and approximately 9.7 IU/ml IL-2. Half of the culture medium was replaced with fresh IL-2-containing medium on days 3 and 7. In general, triplicate replicate wells were used for every peptide culture condition. Leukapheresis product for the unexposed donors was bought commercially. Ficoll-Paque PLUS gradient centrifugation was used to isolate PBMCs from either whole blood or leukapheresis product. The PBMCs went either fresh into the expansion assay or into cryopreservation at -140 degrees C. The QIAamp Micro DNA Kit was used to extract genomic DNA from the CD4+ T cells.

The CDR3 runs 14 residues from the cysteine to the phenylalanine. Just the 42-base CDR3 DNA is kept, in frame starting at base 1. CDR1 is given as MNHEY and CDR2 as SMNVEV, both from the germline V gene (reference sequence). V lost 7 bases and J lost 9 bases; the stretch between them is 19 bases long. Library method: the immunoSEQ multiplex PCR assay. The paper's data handling went like this. Preprocessing removed nonproductive sequences and CDR3s not starting with C, not ending with F or W, or shorter than 7 amino acids. The MANAFEST web app was used to call antigen-specific clonotypes on the basis of expansion compared with the reference and with other culture wells. A clone was considered positive if significant expansion relative to the reference culture was observed in 2 of 3 replicate wells at an FDR below 0.05. To be called positive, a clone also had to show significant expansion compared with every other tandem well and an odds ratio greater than 5. Pairwise Levenshtein distance, computed with the stringdist R package after three terminal residues were trimmed from each end, was used as the measure of CDR3 homology. TCRdb stores this immuneACCESS table with in-frame sequences only. Part of the clones is absent; in the studies checked, under half of the shortfall reflects unresolved V genes, and no reason is known for the rest. Clone size and the V and J calls come from that table; the DNA yielded D and trimming. Within this sample are 15,000 to 17,000 clones, with roughly four fifths of them counted one time only. The ten largest clonotypes hold around 28% of the sample.

Points on this clone: What this receptor recognizes is not known. Base-call qualities are not available, and no considerably larger clone is one nucleotide away.

This receptor was taken from a human donor in good health. The chain is made from TRBV27 and TRBJ1-5; the D gene remains uncertain. The sequenced material came from CD4+ T cells from PBMCs, cultured in vitro. The nucleotide sequence is given as TGTGCCAGCAATTCCCGGCCGGAGGGTTGGCCCCAGCATTTT. Its translation is CASNSRPEGWPQHF.